This TCR beta chain came from a study of blood T cells in healthy people across ages. Study-wide findings and caveats: It was not known whether donors were CMV positive (a possible confounder of expanded clonotype changes).

In regard to this clonotype: Its specificity is unknown.

V trimming: 7 bases; J trimming: 0 bases; junction bases outside the gene matches: 9. The CDR3 length is 15 residues. Germline CDR1 SQVTM, CDR2 ANQGSEA. Primers used in a second PCR of about 6 to 11 cycles were a sample-barcoded 5' primer and a J-beta primer mix. MiXCR, run by TCRdb on the 5' RACE reads, gives a single entry per CDR3 protein. The profile shows almost 800,000 distinct CDR3 sequences, roughly 64% of them singletons. The J gene is TRBJ2-3, the V gene TRBV29-1, with TRBD2 matching 8 bases. The receptor was derived from a young man in good health. The sample comprised blood. This chain's CDR3 is CSGTGLADSTDTQYF. The CDR3, as DNA: TGCAGCGGAACAGGACTAGCAGATAGCACAGATACGCAGTATTTT.